Detailed here is one T cell receptor (beta chain). Sequencing used immunoSEQ multiplex PCR; TCRdb keeps in-frame clones, though not all of them. Altogether some 200,000 clones are present, 80% to 90% being singletons, with the ten largest covering 5.9%. This entry comes from a study of blood T cell repertoires in COVID-19. Study-wide background: The United States, Italy and Spain were the sources of the acute and convalescent COVID-19 samples. T cells, B-cell-depleted T cells, or PBMCs supplied cDNA or gDNA.

Germline CDR1 reads GTSNPN; CDR2 reads SVGIG (reference sequence). CDR3 length equals 15 residues. Trimming took off 0 bases at V and 9 bases at J, with 21 bases between the two ends. This receptor was obtained from a man aged 80 or over with acute or convalescent COVID-19. Specimen: peripheral blood. This rearrangement joins TRBV30 to TRBJ2-7, with D possibly being TRBD1 (6 bases). The chain's CDR3 is CAWSVLTGRLSGQYV. CDR3 bases: TGTGCCTGGAGTGTGTTGACAGGCCGGTTGTCGGGGCAGTACGTC.